The 21 T cell receptor beta chains reported below all come from one sample, sequenced in a study of patients and donors after allogeneic stem cell transplantation. TCRdb fed the RT-PCR reads into MiXCR, producing one record per CDR3 protein. The sample carries 70,000 to 85,000 distinct CDR3 sequences, about 26% recorded once. Specimen: blood, either unsorted or a sorted T cell fraction (not recorded which). The receptors derive from a human donor who was either an allogeneic HSCT recipient or a stem cell or donor lymphocyte infusion donor (not recorded which). It is not recorded whose cells these are; they may come from a transplant donor.

This clonotype was recorded a few times. The rearrangement uses TRBV20-1 and TRBJ2-1; no clear D. The V gene lost 6 bases and the J gene lost 0 bases, with 9 bases spanning the gap. Germline CDR1 and CDR2: DFQATT and SNEGSKA (reference sequence). The CDR3 is made up of 13 amino acids. The CDR3 spells CSAAPPSYNEQFF. The CDR3 bases are TGCAGTGCGGCCCCCCCCTCCTACAATGAGCAGTTCTTC.

This clonotype was counted between two and nine times. This chain connects TRBV4-1 to TRBJ1-2, with 8 bases that match TRBD1. V dropped 0 bases and J dropped 4; count of bases not matched to a gene: 10. The CDR3 loop spans 17 amino acids. The germline V gene encodes CDR1 MGHRA and CDR2 YSYEKL. CDR3 sequence (DNA): TGCGCCAGCAGCCAAGATCAATACCCAGGGGGCGTCTATGGCTACACCTTC. Translating it yields CASSQDQYPGGVYGYTF.

The J gene is TRBJ2-5, the V gene TRBV18; no definite D call. The CDR3 contains 15 residues. Trimming took 3 bases from V and 5 from J, leaving 16 bases between them. Germline CDR1 reads KGHSH; CDR2 reads LQKENI. The CDR3 nucleotides read TGTGCCAGCTCACCTTTCACGACCCTTGAGGAGACCCAGTACTTC. Translation gives CASSPFTTLEETQYF.

J is TRBJ2-1 and V is TRBV20-1; TRBD2 matches at 10 bases. Germline CDR1 reads DFQATT; CDR2 reads SNEGSKA (reference sequence). J lost 0 bases, V lost 1 base, and 9 bases had no gene match. There are 18 residues in the CDR3. The CDR3 loop reads CSARGLAGDTSSYNEQFF. The CDR3 nucleotides read TGCAGTGCTAGAGGTCTAGCGGGGGATACGAGCTCCTACAATGAGCAGTTCTTC.

This clonotype was counted ten times or more. One end of the junction is discordant with germline, which a read error may explain. The chain has TRBV20-1 and TRBJ1-2, with D maybe TRBD1 (5 bases). The CDR3 has 11 amino acids. Germline V gene sequence: CDR1 DFQATT, CDR2 SNEGSKA (reference sequence). The CDR3 protein is CSAEDRGVLEF. The CDR3 bases are TGCAGTGCTGAAGATCGGGGGGTATTGGAATTC.

This clonotype was observed a handful of times. The V gene is TRBV18, the J gene TRBJ2-7, with 9 positions matching TRBD1. The CDR3 is 14 residues long. Germline values: CDR1 KGHSH, CDR2 LQKENI. The V gene end was trimmed by 3 bases and the J gene end by 1 base; junction bases not matched to a gene: 1. The CDR3 DNA reads TGTGCCAGCTCACCGGGACAGGGATCCTACGAGCAGTACTTC. It encodes CASSPGQGSYEQYF.

This clonotype is labeled medium-sized. This chain links TRBV12-3 or TRBV12-4 with TRBJ1-6; D not certain. This CDR3 has 16 residues. Trimming cost V 5 bases and J 0 bases, with 11 bases left between them. CDR3 DNA: TGTGCCAGCAGTAGAACCGTGGGCTCCTATAATTCACCCCTCCACTTT. The encoded protein is CASSRTVGSYNSPLHF.

This clonotype rates as medium-sized. This rearrangement joins TRBV12-3 or TRBV12-4 to TRBJ1-1, with TRBD1 as a possible D gene (6 bases). This CDR3 is 14 amino acids long. V was pared by 2 bases and J by 3 bases, with 10 bases between. The CDR3 DNA sequence: TGTGCCAGCAGTTTACGGGCAGGGGACACTGAAGCTTTCTTT. Translation gives CASSLRAGDTEAFF.

This sequence joins TRBV12-3 or TRBV12-4 and TRBJ1-2; tentative D call: TRBD1 (6 bases). Trimming left V 5 bases short and J 7 bases short, with 20 bases between. CDR3 length equals 15 residues. CDR3 region: CASSPSRGLYGGYTF. The CDR3 DNA follows: TGTGCCAGCAGTCCCAGTCGGGGGCTTTATGGTGGCTACACCTTC.

This sequence joins TRBV6-5 and TRBJ1-2; D gene uncertain. In germline, CDR1 is MNHEY, CDR2 SVGAGI. The CDR3 has 14 residues. Trimming took 6 bases from V and 4 from J, leaving 15 bases between them. The CDR3 nucleotides are TGTGCCAGCAGCCCTTGGACGCTCGGCTATGGCTACACCTTC. It specifies CASSPWTLGYGYTF.

V gene TRBV7-6 combines with J gene TRBJ2-3, with D perhaps being TRBD1 or TRBD2 (5 bases each). V was pared by 5 bases and J by 5 bases, with 11 bases between. From germline, CDR1 is SGHVS and CDR2 FNYEAQ. There are 13 residues in the CDR3. DNA for the CDR3: TGTGCCAGCAGCCCGGATGGGGGAGATACGCAGTATTTT. It translates to CASSPDGGDTQYF.

This rearrangement joins TRBV27 to TRBJ1-1; D uncertain. The germline V and J ends were trimmed by 5 bases and 1 base, with 14 bases remaining between them. The germline V gene has CDR1 MNHEY and CDR2 SMNVEV (reference sequence). The CDR3 contains 15 residues. CDR3 amino acids: CASSPLEKGNTEAFF. Here the CDR3 DNA reads TGTGCCAGCAGTCCTCTAGAAAAGGGGAACACTGAAGCTTTCTTT.

This clonotype appeared a few times. The chain uses TRBV20-1 and TRBJ1-3; the match to TRBD1 covers 9 bases. Germline V gene sequence: CDR1 DFQATT, CDR2 SNEGSKA (reference sequence). The CDR3 runs 14 residues. The V segment lost 3 bases and the J segment 6 bases; nucleotides outside the gene matches: 6. The CDR3 DNA reads as TGCAGTGCTAGTAGGGACAGGGTAGAAAACACCATATATTTT. It is translated as CSASRDRVENTIYF.

This clonotype was recorded once. V is TRBV7-7 and J is TRBJ1-1, with D hard to call. The CDR3 is 14 residues long. Trimming shortened V by 0 bases and J by 0 bases, and 5 bases separated the two germline ends. The V gene's germline CDR1 is SSHAT and CDR2 FNYEAQ (reference sequence). CDR3 loop: CASSLAPVNTEAFF. The CDR3, as DNA: TGTGCCAGCAGCTTAGCGCCAGTGAACACTGAAGCTTTCTTT.

This clonotype has just a few counts. The rearrangement joins TRBV19 to TRBJ2-7, with 9 bases aligning to TRBD1. Germline CDR1 and CDR2: LNHDA and SQIVND (reference sequence). The CDR3 has 15 amino acids. V was clipped by 5 bases and J by 2 bases; unmatched bases: 7. CDR3 loop: CASSFGQGTTYEQYF. CDR3 coding DNA: TGTGCCAGTAGTTTCGGACAGGGGACAACCTACGAGCAGTACTTC.

By share of the sample, this clonotype is medium-sized. The rearrangement joins TRBV3-1 to TRBJ2-7; D is undetermined. The CDR3 runs 17 residues. V was shortened by 4 bases and J by 1 base, with 20 bases between the two germline ends. Germline assignment: CDR1 LGHDT and CDR2 YNNKEL (reference sequence). CDR3 protein: CASSPEPALRWSYEQYF. The CDR3 coding sequence is TGTGCCAGCAGCCCAGAGCCGGCTCTCCGGTGGTCCTACGAGCAGTACTTC.

The V and J genes are TRBV2 and TRBJ2-5, with a weak D call TRBD1 (6 bases). Germline V lookup: CDR1 SNHLY, CDR2 FYNNEI. This CDR3 spans 14 amino acids. V was shortened by 4 bases and J by 3 bases, with 12 bases between the two germline ends. The CDR3 sequence: CASSGLAGEETQYF. CDR3 DNA sequence: TGTGCCAGCAGTGGGTTGGCAGGGGAAGAGACCCAGTACTTC.

This clonotype has only a few counts. The J gene is TRBJ2-2, the V gene TRBV5-5; TRBD1 is a possible D gene (6 bases). CDR3 length equals 14 residues. V was clipped by 4 bases and J by 2 bases, with 9 bases between them. Germline loops: CDR1 SGHKS, CDR2 YYEKEE (reference sequence). The CDR3 protein is CASSMTGNTGELFF. In nucleotides, the CDR3 is TGTGCCAGCAGCATGACAGGAAACACCGGGGAGCTGTTTTTT.

The table lists this clonotype with a count of one. The chain employs TRBV20-1 and TRBJ2-3; 10 bases align to TRBD1. CDR3 size: 15 residues. The J segment lost 6 bases and the V segment lost 0 bases, leaving 6 bases of the junction unmatched. Germline V CDR1 and CDR2: DFQATT, SNEGSKA (reference sequence). In DNA form, the CDR3 reads TGCAGTGCTAGAGATCAGGACAGGGGGAAGGATACGCAGTATTTT. Amino acids: CSARDQDRGKDTQYF.

V and J are TRBV6-1 and TRBJ1-1; 7 bases match TRBD1. There are 12 residues in the CDR3. CDR1 is MNHNS, CDR2 SASEGT, per germline. The V gene end was trimmed by 3 bases and the J gene end by 8 bases; junction bases not matched to a gene: 3. The CDR3 region has the DNA TGTGCCAGCAGTGAGCAGGGGGGGGAAGCTTTCTTT. Translation gives CASSEQGGEAFF.

The V and J genes are TRBV27 and TRBJ1-1; D is ambiguous. V lost 3 bases to trimming and J lost 2 bases, with 7 bases between them. Germline-derived CDR1 and CDR2 are MNHEY and SMNVEV (reference sequence). The CDR3 has 13 residues. The CDR3 DNA reads as TGTGCCAGCAGTTTTCGATTTAACACTGAAGCTTTCTTT. It encodes CASSFRFNTEAFF.